This TCR beta chain was captured by sequencing in a study of technical replicates of blood from a few donors. The germline V and J ends were trimmed by 5 bases and 2 bases, with 12 bases remaining between them. Germline-derived CDR1 and CDR2 are SEHNR and FQNEAQ (reference sequence). This CDR3 contains 14 residues. Here immunoSEQ multiplex PCR was the method, and the copy in TCRdb shows in-frame clones only, minus some. The repertoire holds 45,000 to 60,000 clones, with around 92% as singletons. The V and J genes are TRBV7-9 and TRBJ1-2; D uncertain. The TCR was taken from a human donor in good health. Some clones in this sample may be carry-over from other donors' samples. Sequenced sample: PBMCs. Here the CDR3 reads CASSPVPRNYGYTF. The CDR3 nucleotides read TGTGCCAGCAGCCCGGTACCCAGGAACTATGGCTACACCTTC.